Detailed here is one T cell receptor (beta chain). The data were taken from a study of blood T cells in healthy people across ages. Together with a sample-barcoded 5' primer, a J-beta primer mix was included in a second PCR lasting about 6 to 12 cycles. Using its own MiXCR run on the 5' RACE reads, TCRdb lists one record per CDR3 protein. Among about 690,000 distinct CDR3 sequences listed, less than 45% were seen once. Between the trimmed V and J ends, which lost 2 bases and 1 base, there was a span of 8 bases. This CDR3 has 13 amino acids. Germline V gives CDR1 DFQATT, CDR2 SNEGSKA (reference sequence).

The V call is TRBV20-1, the J call TRBJ1-1; D is possibly TRBD1 (6 bases). This clonotype was obtained from a man older than 75 in good health. Sequenced input: blood. The CDR3: CSARPGANTEAFF. The DNA of the CDR3 is TGCAGTGCTAGACCAGGGGCGAACACTGAAGCTTTCTTT.